This T cell receptor beta chain was profiled in a study of blood T cell repertoires in COVID-19 (dated by TCRdb to the early 2020s). The study in broad terms: Collaborator samples came from the United States, Italy and Spain and covered acute and convalescent phases of COVID-19. The prospective study material was composed of cDNA or gDNA derived from T cells, B-cell-depleted T cells, or PBMCs. Deeply sampled blood TCRbeta repertoires from subjects exposed to, actively infected with, or recovered from COVID-19 were included in the dataset. The repertoires were made available in a free public database intended to serve as a resource for research on the immune response to SARS-CoV-2. The samples were drawn from the first 160 participants of the ongoing ImmuneRACE study and from over a thousand subjects provided by 6 global collaborators. The sample metadata nearly always contained a de-identified subject ID, COVID-19 status, age in years and sex. Where HLA class I and class II types were available, the types were taken from metadata supplied by the sample provider, not from assay-based typing.

The CDR3 holds 14 amino acids from the cysteine to the phenylalanine. The DNA shown is the 42-base CDR3, in frame from base 1. V ends up 5 bases short and J 0 bases short, with an unmatched junction base count of 4. Looking up the germline V gene yields CDR1 SGHNT and CDR2 YENEEA. The study at large found these results: The quantity of clinical and demographic metadata differed by source and by participant and was supplied without curation.

The immunoSEQ Assay, a bias-controlled multiplex PCR, was used to amplify TCRbeta CDR3 regions from genomic DNA. Per the authors' processing: The number of nucleated cells in each sample was estimated from the amplification of reference gene primers within the assay. Sequence reads were collapsed and filtered to measure the absolute abundance of every unique TCRbeta CDR3 rearrangement. Productive Simpson clonality was computed per sample as the square root of Simpson's diversity index over productive rearrangements. This immuneACCESS table, as held by TCRdb, lists in-frame sequences with V and J called but not all clones. Of the missing ones, under half trace to an unresolved V gene in checked studies; the others have no known cause. V, J and clone size were drawn from that table, and D and trimming were deduced from the DNA. The sample table holds 300,000 to 400,000 clones, of which roughly 90% were seen once. Of the sample, about 3.9% is held by the ten largest clones.

This clone was counted between two and nine times. Its antigen is currently not known. Nothing much larger sits one base from this clone, and base qualities are not available. Collaborating institutions collected whole blood in K2EDTA tubes following their own protocols. For TCRbeta analysis, collaborators shipped samples as frozen whole blood, isolated PBMCs, or DNA extracted from either of those sample types. The sequence joins TRBV11-3 to TRBJ2-7, with 7 junctional bases fitting TRBD1. Input material: peripheral blood. The clonotype comes from a woman aged 45-65 years with active or convalescent COVID-19. The CDR3 reads CASSARDSSYEQYF. The DNA reads as follows: TGTGCCAGCAGCGCCCGGGACAGCTCCTACGAGCAGTACTTC.